The T cell receptor beta chain under discussion was sequenced for a study of OX40 agonist ivuxolimab in advanced cancers. TCRdb's table, derived via immunoSEQ multiplex PCR, lists solely in-frame clones and lacks some. The repertoire has roughly 75,000 clones, approximately 86% of them found once; the top ten carry 6.5%. In germline, CDR1 is SGHVS, CDR2 FQNEAQ. The CDR3 is made up of 15 amino acids. The ends lost 6 bases at V and 9 bases at J; junction bases unmatched: 12. The sequence was obtained from an adult with an advanced solid tumor such as melanoma, head and neck, liver or kidney cancer. Source: CD4+ or CD8+ T cells sorted from blood, taken in a trial of the OX40 agonist ivuxolimab. The V and J genes are TRBV7-8 and TRBJ2-7, with TRBD2 matching over 12 bases. CDR3 residues: CASSSNPSGRAVQYF. The CDR3 DNA is TGTGCCAGCAGTTCCAATCCTAGCGGGAGGGCCGTGCAGTACTTC.